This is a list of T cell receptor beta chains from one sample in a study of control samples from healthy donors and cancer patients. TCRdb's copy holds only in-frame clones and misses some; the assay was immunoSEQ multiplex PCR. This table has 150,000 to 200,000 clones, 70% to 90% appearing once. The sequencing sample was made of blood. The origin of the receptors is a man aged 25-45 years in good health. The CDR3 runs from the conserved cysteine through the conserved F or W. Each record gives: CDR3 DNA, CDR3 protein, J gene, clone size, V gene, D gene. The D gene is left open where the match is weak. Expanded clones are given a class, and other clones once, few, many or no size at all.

CDR3nt: TGTGCCTGGAAGAGGACTAGCGGGAGCAATGAGCAGTTCTTC; CDR3aa: CAWKRTSGSNEQFF; j_gene: TRBJ2-1; abundance: .; v_gene: TRBV30; d_gene: TRBD2
CDR3nt: TGCGCCAGCAGCCAAGACCAGGGGGCGCGCACACCCCTCCACTTT; CDR3aa: CASSQDQGARTPLHF; j_gene: TRBJ1-6; abundance: .; v_gene: TRBV4-1; d_gene: TRBD1
CDR3nt: TGCAGCGTGGCCCCTAGACTAGCGGAGAACAATGAGCAGTTCTTC; CDR3aa: CSVAPRLAENNEQFF; j_gene: TRBJ2-1; abundance: .; v_gene: TRBV29-1; d_gene: TRBD2
CDR3nt: TGTGCCAGCAGTTACGCCGGGACTAGTTTTAATGAGCAGTTCTTC; CDR3aa: CASSYAGTSFNEQFF; j_gene: TRBJ2-1; abundance: .; v_gene: TRBV6-5; d_gene: TRBD2
CDR3nt: TGTGCCAGTAGTTATCGGGCAGGCAACTATGGCTACACCTTC; CDR3aa: CASSYRAGNYGYTF; j_gene: TRBJ1-2; abundance: .; v_gene: TRBV19; d_gene: .
CDR3nt: TGTGCCAGCGTTCGGGGCGAAGGAATGAACACTGAAGCTTTCTTT; CDR3aa: CASVRGEGMNTEAFF; j_gene: TRBJ1-1; abundance: .; v_gene: TRBV19; d_gene: .
CDR3nt: TGTGCCAGCACCTTAGGGGGCAATCAGCCCCAGCATTTT; CDR3aa: CASTLGGNQPQHF; j_gene: TRBJ1-5; abundance: once; v_gene: TRBV28; d_gene: .
CDR3nt: TGTGCCAGCACCGGGACAGGACCCTACGAGCAGTACTTC; CDR3aa: CASTGTGPYEQYF; j_gene: TRBJ2-7; abundance: .; v_gene: TRBV2; d_gene: TRBD1
CDR3nt: TGTGCCAGCAGTGAAGAGAAGCGCTATGGCTACACCTTC; CDR3aa: CASSEEKRYGYTF; j_gene: TRBJ1-2; abundance: .; v_gene: TRBV6-1; d_gene: .
CDR3nt: TGTGCCAGCAGCTTGGGTGATAGGACAGGGCGAGAGACCCAGTACTTC; CDR3aa: CASSLGDRTGRETQYF; j_gene: TRBJ2-5; abundance: .; v_gene: TRBV7-9; d_gene: TRBD1
CDR3nt: TGCGCCAGCAGCGCGTCCGGACCTTTCATGAACACTGAAGCTTTCTTT; CDR3aa: CASSASGPFMNTEAFF; j_gene: TRBJ1-1; abundance: .; v_gene: TRBV5-1; d_gene: .
CDR3nt: TGCAGTGCTCGTGCTACTAGCGGGGGAAACACAGATACGCAGTATTTT; CDR3aa: CSARATSGGNTDTQYF; j_gene: TRBJ2-3; abundance: .; v_gene: TRBV20-1; d_gene: TRBD2
CDR3nt: TGTGCCAGCCGGATCACAGGTTTTCCTTCCTCTAACTATGGCTACACCTTC; CDR3aa: CASRITGFPSSNYGYTF; j_gene: TRBJ1-2; abundance: few; v_gene: TRBV27; d_gene: .
CDR3nt: TGTGCCAGCAGCACCCTCCCGGGCTTAGATACCCAGTACTTC; CDR3aa: CASSTLPGLDTQYF; j_gene: TRBJ2-5; abundance: .; v_gene: TRBV6-2/TRBV6-3; d_gene: .
CDR3nt: TGTGCCAGCAGTGAAGCTCAGGGGGCGCGGGGCACCGGGGAGCTGTTTTTT; CDR3aa: CASSEAQGARGTGELFF; j_gene: TRBJ2-2; abundance: .; v_gene: TRBV6-1; d_gene: TRBD1
CDR3nt: TGTGCCAGCAGCTCTTCAGGGTTAGACTATGGCTACACCTTC; CDR3aa: CASSSSGLDYGYTF; j_gene: TRBJ1-2; abundance: .; v_gene: TRBV11-2; d_gene: .
CDR3nt: TGTGCCAGCAGTTACTCGTACCAGCGCTACACCGGGGAGCTGTTTTTT; CDR3aa: CASSYSYQRYTGELFF; j_gene: TRBJ2-2; abundance: .; v_gene: TRBV6-5; d_gene: .
CDR3nt: TGTGCCAGCAGTCCGGGACTCCTCCTCAATGAGCAGTTCTTC; CDR3aa: CASSPGLLLNEQFF; j_gene: TRBJ2-1; abundance: once; v_gene: TRBV28; d_gene: .
CDR3nt: TGCGCCAGCAGCTTGGAGTGGGTGAGATCTTATGGCTACACCTTC; CDR3aa: CASSLEWVRSYGYTF; j_gene: TRBJ1-2; abundance: .; v_gene: TRBV5-1; d_gene: .
CDR3nt: TGTGCCAGCAAGGCATACACCGGGGAGCTGTTTTTT; CDR3aa: CASKAYTGELFF; j_gene: TRBJ2-2; abundance: once; v_gene: TRBV7-9; d_gene: .
CDR3nt: TGTGCCAGCAGTTTACGCGGCCCAAGGGGTAAGCAGTACTTC; CDR3aa: CASSLRGPRGKQYF; j_gene: TRBJ2-7; abundance: .; v_gene: TRBV28; d_gene: .
CDR3nt: TGCAGCGCCGGGACAGACTTTAATTCACCCCTCCACTTT; CDR3aa: CSAGTDFNSPLHF; j_gene: TRBJ1-6; abundance: .; v_gene: TRBV29-1; d_gene: TRBD1
CDR3nt: TGTGCTAGTGGTTTGGTACCCGACGGCACTAGCACAGATACGCAGTATTTT; CDR3aa: CASGLVPDGTSTDTQYF; j_gene: TRBJ2-3; abundance: once; v_gene: TRBV12-5; d_gene: .
CDR3nt: TGTGCCAGCAGTGATACAGGGCCTCAGCCCCAGCATTTT; CDR3aa: CASSDTGPQPQHF; j_gene: TRBJ1-5; abundance: .; v_gene: TRBV6-2/TRBV6-3; d_gene: .
CDR3nt: TGCAGCTACGGGAATGGGGGTCGGAACACTGAAGCTTTCTTT; CDR3aa: CSYGNGGRNTEAFF; j_gene: TRBJ1-1; abundance: once; v_gene: TRBV29-1; d_gene: .
CDR3nt: TGTGCCACCAGTGATCCCGGACAGGGGGATGAAAAACTGTTTTTT; CDR3aa: CATSDPGQGDEKLFF; j_gene: TRBJ1-4; abundance: .; v_gene: TRBV24-1; d_gene: TRBD1
CDR3nt: TGTGCCAGCAGTTCGACAGGACTGAACACTGAAGCTTTCTTT; CDR3aa: CASSSTGLNTEAFF; j_gene: TRBJ1-1; abundance: .; v_gene: TRBV28; d_gene: .
CDR3nt: TGTGCCAGCAGCCAACAGGGACAGGGACTTTTT; CDR3aa: CASSQQGQGLF; j_gene: TRBJ1-4; abundance: .; v_gene: TRBV4-2; d_gene: TRBD1
CDR3nt: TGTGCCAGCAGCACTCCTGAATCCGGGACAGGGAAGCGTGGCTACACCTTC; CDR3aa: CASSTPESGTGKRGYTF; j_gene: TRBJ1-2; abundance: .; v_gene: TRBV11-2; d_gene: TRBD1
CDR3nt: TGTGCCAGCTCAACTCGGCAGGCCTCGGGTGGGGAGCTGTTTTTT; CDR3aa: CASSTRQASGGELFF; j_gene: TRBJ2-2; abundance: .; v_gene: TRBV18; d_gene: .
CDR3nt: TGTGCCACCAGCAGAGATGCGCTTCCGGGACTGAAGACTGGGGCCAACGTCCTGACTTTC; CDR3aa: CATSRDALPGLKTGANVLTF; j_gene: TRBJ2-6; abundance: .; v_gene: TRBV15; d_gene: .
CDR3nt: TGTGCCAGCAGTTACCGAGGGGACATTCAGTACTTC; CDR3aa: CASSYRGDIQYF; j_gene: TRBJ2-4; abundance: .; v_gene: TRBV6-6; d_gene: .
CDR3nt: TGTGCCAGCAGCCAAGGGCCTAGCGTACCCAATGAGCAGTTCTTC; CDR3aa: CASSQGPSVPNEQFF; j_gene: TRBJ2-1; abundance: .; v_gene: TRBV3-1/TRBV3-2; d_gene: .
CDR3nt: TGCGCCACCAAGCGAGGGGAGAATGAAAAACTGTTTTTT; CDR3aa: CATKRGENEKLFF; j_gene: TRBJ1-4; abundance: .; v_gene: TRBV5-1; d_gene: .
CDR3nt: TGTGCCAGCAGCCGCAGCGGATCCTACAATGAGCAGTTCTTC; CDR3aa: CASSRSGSYNEQFF; j_gene: TRBJ2-1; abundance: .; v_gene: TRBV7-2; d_gene: .
CDR3nt: TGTGCCAGCAGTGAACGAGTCAGTTATAATTCACCCCTCCACTTT; CDR3aa: CASSERVSYNSPLHF; j_gene: TRBJ1-6; abundance: .; v_gene: TRBV6-1; d_gene: .
CDR3nt: TGCGCCAGCAGCCAAGATTCTTATACCTACGAGCAGTACTTC; CDR3aa: CASSQDSYTYEQYF; j_gene: TRBJ2-7; abundance: few; v_gene: TRBV4-3; d_gene: .
CDR3nt: TGTGCCAGCAGCTGGGGGGACAGGGGGGAGACCCAGTACTTC; CDR3aa: CASSWGDRGETQYF; j_gene: TRBJ2-5; abundance: few; v_gene: TRBV11-2; d_gene: TRBD1
CDR3nt: TGTGCCAGTAGCCATGTTGGCATAACTAATGAAAAACTGTTTTTT; CDR3aa: CASSHVGITNEKLFF; j_gene: TRBJ1-4; abundance: .; v_gene: TRBV19; d_gene: .
CDR3nt: TGTGCCAGTAGTATTACACCGAGCACAGATACGCAGTATTTT; CDR3aa: CASSITPSTDTQYF; j_gene: TRBJ2-3; abundance: .; v_gene: TRBV19; d_gene: .
CDR3nt: TGTGCCAGCTCACCGAACAGCCAAGAGACCCAGTACTTC; CDR3aa: CASSPNSQETQYF; j_gene: TRBJ2-5; abundance: .; v_gene: TRBV18; d_gene: .
CDR3nt: TGTGCCAGCAACAAACAGGGGGGCAACAATGAGCAGTTCTTC; CDR3aa: CASNKQGGNNEQFF; j_gene: TRBJ2-1; abundance: .; v_gene: TRBV3-1/TRBV3-2; d_gene: TRBD1
CDR3nt: TGTGCCAGCAGCAGAGAAATGGACAGGGCCAGCGAGCAGTTCTTC; CDR3aa: CASSREMDRASEQFF; j_gene: TRBJ2-1; abundance: .; v_gene: TRBV7-3; d_gene: TRBD1
CDR3nt: TGCGCCAGCAGCTTGGCCGGGATCTCGGGCACTGAAGCTTTCTTT; CDR3aa: CASSLAGISGTEAFF; j_gene: TRBJ1-1; abundance: .; v_gene: TRBV5-1; d_gene: .
CDR3nt: TGCGCCAGCAGCTTGGAGTGGAATCTTGAGCAGTTCTTC; CDR3aa: CASSLEWNLEQFF; j_gene: TRBJ2-1; abundance: .; v_gene: TRBV5-1; d_gene: .
CDR3nt: TGTGCCAGCAGCTTTCGATCGGGGCTTGGGACTGAAGCTTTCTTT; CDR3aa: CASSFRSGLGTEAFF; j_gene: TRBJ1-1; abundance: .; v_gene: TRBV7-9; d_gene: .
CDR3nt: TGCGCCAGCAGCGATCCCCGGAGGGCAGGGGCCTACGAGCAGTACTTC; CDR3aa: CASSDPRRAGAYEQYF; j_gene: TRBJ2-7; abundance: .; v_gene: TRBV5-1; d_gene: .
CDR3nt: TGTGCCAGCAGCTCCGCCGGACTAGCAGGGACCGGGGAGCTGTTTTTT; CDR3aa: CASSSAGLAGTGELFF; j_gene: TRBJ2-2; abundance: .; v_gene: TRBV7-3; d_gene: TRBD2
CDR3nt: TGCGCCAGCAGCTGGAACAGGGAACCCACCCGCGAGCAGTACTTC; CDR3aa: CASSWNREPTREQYF; j_gene: TRBJ2-7; abundance: once; v_gene: TRBV4-1; d_gene: .
CDR3nt: TGTGCCAGCTCATTCCGCCCACCGGGACATCAGGAAGAAAAACTGTTTTTT; CDR3aa: CASSFRPPGHQEEKLFF; j_gene: TRBJ1-4; abundance: .; v_gene: TRBV18; d_gene: .
CDR3nt: TGTGCCAGCGTCGCCCCGGGCTTTCACACTGAAGCTTTCTTT; CDR3aa: CASVAPGFHTEAFF; j_gene: TRBJ1-1; abundance: .; v_gene: TRBV27; d_gene: .